This entry features one TCR beta chain sequence. The sample comes from a study of blood T cell repertoires in COVID-19. Study-wide background: Researchers got acute and convalescent COVID-19 samples from the United States, Italy and Spain. The analysed material was cDNA or gDNA that came from T cells, B-cell-depleted T cells, or PBMCs.

Original data processing: Amplification with reference gene primers provided the estimates of nucleated cell counts. Using immunoSEQ multiplex PCR, the repertoire was profiled, and TCRdb retains in-frame clones only, with some absent. Clone size and the V and J calls come from that table; the DNA yielded D and trimming. The table lists a few hundred thousand clones, 84% of them singletons, with about 1.4% in the top ten. Sequencing was performed on peripheral blood. This clonotype originated in a woman aged 40 to 50 who had recovered from COVID-19.

CDR3 sequence reads: CASSEDRGTNEKLFF. CDR3 nucleotides: TGTGCCAGCAGTGAAGACCGGGGTACGAATGAAAAACTGTTTTTT. This chain joins TRBV25-1 and TRBJ1-4; D uncertain. Germline V CDR1 and CDR2: MGHDK, SYGVNS. The CDR3 runs to 15 residues. V lost 2 bases, J lost 5 bases, and 12 bases lay in between.